This T cell receptor (beta chain) was captured by sequencing in a study of PD-1 blockade in mismatch repair-deficient tumors (dated by TCRdb to the late 2010s). For the study in its entirety: Between late 2013 and September 2016, some 92 consecutive patients with about 12 mismatch repair-deficient cancer types, all previously treated and progressing, were enrolled in the trial. Deep sequencing of TCR CDR3 regions was used to track tumor-associated T cell clones in peripheral blood of patients responding to PD-1 blockade.

The library was generated by the immunoSEQ multiplex PCR assay. TCRdb retrieved this table from immuneACCESS and kept in-frame rearrangements only. Not all clones are present; in checked studies, unresolved V genes account for under half, and no reason is known for the remainder. The sample has fewer than 100,000 clones on record, roughly 80% of them singletons. The ten largest clonotypes hold roughly 2.6% of the sample. About this clone itself: Its antigen is still unknown. There are no base qualities to consult, and no much larger clone falls within one base.

This sample's time point label indicates: peripheral blood 12 weeks after first pembrolizumab dose. Mismatch repair deficiency in every enrolled patient was established by polymerase chain reaction or immunohistochemistry. A few patients who responded to pembrolizumab therapy underwent TCR sequencing. The phase II trial prospectively tested pembrolizumab PD-1 blockade in advanced mismatch repair-deficient cancers regardless of tissue of origin. Peripheral blood T cell samples were gathered serially, both before PD-1 blockade started and at multiple time points afterward. Blood sampling times were expressed in weeks after the first pembrolizumab dose. The study at large found these results: Clones residing in the tumor, which were often undetectable in blood before treatment, expanded quickly after pembrolizumab and then contracted, generally before radiologic responses.

Taken from cysteine to phenylalanine, the CDR3 has 17 residues. This entry keeps only the CDR3 DNA: 51 bases, framed from base 1. The germline V gene encodes CDR1 SNHLY and CDR2 FYNNEI. At the junction V is shortened by 5 bases and J by 7 bases; bases outside the gene matches: 14. The receptor's source is an adult with mismatch repair-deficient cancer. Recombination connected TRBV2 to TRBJ2-1; TRBD2 fits 10 bases in the junction. The specimen comprised peripheral blood, sampled 12 weeks after starting pembrolizumab. CDR3 sequence: CASSTRAGLAKDNEQFF. The nucleotides are TGTGCCAGCAGTACCCGGGCGGGACTAGCGAAGGATAATGAGCAGTTCTTC.